The 2 T cell receptor beta chains below come from one sample, sequenced in a study. Sequencing took place on an Illumina MiSeq. The public reads were reprocessed in TCRdb via fastp at Q25 and MiXCR, keeping in-frame beta chains. For every CDR3 protein sequence, its rows merge into one entry that carries the most common genes and DNA. The sample contains about 920 distinct CDR3 sequences, 6% to 7.5% of them found a single time. The ten most abundant clones make up 13% to 15% of the sample. The sample consisted of CD4+ T cells from synovial fluid. The receptors derive from a human donor with rheumatoid arthritis.

By sample fraction, this clonotype is medium-sized. The V call is TRBV12-5, the J call TRBJ2-1; D ambiguous. The CDR3 covers 13 residues. Germline loops: CDR1 LGHNT, CDR2 FRNRAP. Trimming took off 0 bases at V and 5 bases at J, with 5 bases between the two ends. The CDR3 coding sequence is TGTGCTAGTGGTTTGGTGGGGAACAATGAGCAGTTCTTC. Translating gives CASGLVGNNEQFF.

This clonotype is classed as medium-sized. This sequence joins TRBV20-1 and TRBJ1-1; 11 bases fit TRBD1. The ends lost 6 bases at V and 4 bases at J; junction bases unmatched: 10. In germline, CDR1 is DFQATT, CDR2 SNEGSKA (reference sequence). The CDR3 length is 15 residues. Written as DNA, the CDR3 is TGCAGTGCCCTGACCGGGACAGGGGGTCTCACTGAAGCTTTCTTT. Amino acids: CSALTGTGGLTEAFF.